A single sample gave rise to the 27 T cell receptor beta chains below, sequenced in a study of OX40 agonist ivuxolimab in advanced cancers. Some clones are missing from TCRdb's copy, which holds only in-frame ones; the method was immunoSEQ multiplex PCR. The repertoire holds approximately 90,000 clones, with 91% as singletons. This specimen was CD4+ or CD8+ T cells sorted from blood, taken in a trial of the OX40 agonist ivuxolimab. These receptors were collected from an adult with an advanced solid tumor such as melanoma, head and neck, liver or kidney cancer.

This rearrangement joins TRBV5-1 to TRBJ2-2; TRBD1 aligns across 8 bases. CDR1 and CDR2 (germline): SGHRS, YFSETQ. V dropped 4 bases and J dropped 6; count of bases not matched to a gene: 8. This CDR3 has 15 amino acids. The CDR3 spells CASSGTGGLAGELFF. The DNA for the CDR3 is TGCGCCAGCAGCGGAACAGGGGGTCTGGCCGGGGAGCTGTTTTTT.

The chain uses TRBV5-6 and TRBJ1-2; D may be TRBD1 (5 bases). This CDR3 comprises 13 residues. Germline loops: CDR1 SGHDT, CDR2 YYEEEE. V lost 2 bases to trimming and J lost 4 bases, with 9 bases between them. DNA of the CDR3: TGTGCCAGCAGCTTCTCCGGGACCTATGGCTACACCTTC. As protein: CASSFSGTYGYTF. Based on the CDR3 plus reference TRBV5-6 and TRBJ1-2, the full variable domain is DAGVTQSPTHLIKTRGQQVTLRCSPKSGHDTVSWYQQALGQGPQFIFQYYEEEERQRGNFPDRFSGHQFPNYSSELNVNALLLGDSALYLCASSFSGTYGYTFGSGTRLTVV.

This sequence joins TRBV29-1 and TRBJ1-2; no clear D. Germline loops: CDR1 SQVTM, CDR2 ANQGSEA. Trimming removed 6 bases from V and 8 bases from J, with 19 bases in between. This CDR3 comprises 13 residues. As DNA, the CDR3 is TGCAGCGTCGCCAGGTTGGGAAGTGACGGCTACACCTTC. Its protein is CSVARLGSDGYTF.

The rearrangement links TRBV9 to TRBJ1-4; D gene uncertain. V was clipped by 4 bases and J by 0 bases, with 13 bases between them. The CDR3 spans 16 residues. Germline V gene sequence: CDR1 SGDLS, CDR2 YYNGEE. CDR3 sequence: CASSPKQDSTNEKLFF. The CDR3 region has the DNA TGTGCCAGCAGCCCAAAGCAAGACTCAACTAATGAAAAACTGTTTTTT.

This chain uses TRBV7-8 with TRBJ2-3; weak D call: TRBD2 (5 bases). Germline CDR1 reads SGHVS; CDR2 reads FQNEAQ. Trimming removed 5 bases from V and 4 bases from J, with 13 bases in between. CDR3 length: 14 amino acids. CDR3 in DNA: TGTGCCAGCAGCCCCCGACTACCTGCAGATACGCAGTATTTT. Residues: CASSPRLPADTQYF.

This clone is a singleton in its sample. CDR3 protein: CASTPVSGRSGSYEQYF. The CDR3 DNA follows: TGTGCCAGCACCCCCGTTAGCGGGAGGTCGGGCTCCTACGAGCAGTACTTC. This sequence joins TRBV28 and TRBJ2-7; the match to TRBD2 covers 10 bases. Germline V gene sequence: CDR1 MDHEN, CDR2 SYDVKM. The CDR3 runs 17 residues. V trimming: 7 bases; J trimming: 0 bases; junction bases outside the gene matches: 12.

This chain joins TRBV6-6 and TRBJ2-3; TRBD2 matches 13 bases. CDR3 length: 14 amino acids. Germline values: CDR1 MNHNY, CDR2 SVGAGI (reference sequence). Unmatched junction bases numbered 12, after V lost 7 bases and J lost 14 bases. The CDR3 nucleotides are TGTGCCAGCACCCAAGGCCCGACTAGCGGGAGGTGGTATTTT. Translated: CASTQGPTSGRWYF.

The rearrangement links TRBV30 to TRBJ1-4; D unclear. CDR3 length equals 17 residues. V gave up 2 bases and J gave up 3 bases, with 19 bases separating them. Germline V gene data show CDR1 as GTSNPN and CDR2 as SVGIG (reference sequence). The CDR3, as DNA: TGTGCCTGGAGTCCAATACATCGGGCCGCGGCTAATGAAAAACTGTTTTTT. Amino acid sequence: CAWSPIHRAAANEKLFF.

The V and J genes are TRBV6-5 and TRBJ2-1; 9 bases are shared with TRBD1. The CDR3 has 13 amino acids. Germline V gene data show CDR1 as MNHEY and CDR2 as SVGAGI. V lost 7 bases, J lost 9 bases, and 7 bases stayed unmatched. CDR3 loop: CASMPGQGGEQFF. CDR3 bases: TGTGCCAGCATGCCGGGACAGGGCGGTGAGCAGTTCTTC.

This chain links TRBV19 with TRBJ2-3; tentative D call: TRBD1 (6 bases). The CDR3 covers 14 residues. Germline V gene data show CDR1 as LNHDA and CDR2 as SQIVND (reference sequence). V dropped 4 bases and J dropped 8 bases, with 16 bases sitting between them. The CDR3 coding sequence is TGTGCCAGTAGTACAACAGGGCGCATGGCTACGCAGTATTTT. Translation: CASSTTGRMATQYF.

V is TRBV6-5 and J is TRBJ2-7, with D possibly matching TRBD2 (6 bases). Between the trimmed V and J ends, which lost 5 bases and 6 bases, there was a span of 11 bases. The CDR3 is made up of 12 amino acids. Germline V lookup: CDR1 MNHEY, CDR2 SVGAGI. CDR3 residues: CASSPRRAEQYF. The CDR3 DNA sequence: TGTGCCAGCAGTCCGCGGAGGGCCGAGCAGTACTTC.

This rearrangement joins TRBV21-1 to TRBJ2-5; the table calls TRBD1, which could not be checked here. TRBV21-1 is listed as a pseudogene. This CDR3 contains 13 residues. The CDR3 region is CASLNEQLETQYF. DNA for the CDR3: TGTGCCAGTCTAAATGAACAGCTCGAGACCCAGTACTTC.

V is TRBV5-4 and J is TRBJ2-2; the match to TRBD2 covers 11 bases. This CDR3 has 15 amino acids. The germline CDR1 and CDR2 sequences are SGHNT and YYREEE (reference sequence). Trimming took 4 bases from V and 6 from J; bases not matched to a gene: 5. The CDR3 region has the DNA TGTGCCAGCAGCATGACTAGCGGGATACCCGGGGAGCTGTTTTTT. This translates into CASSMTSGIPGELFF. The complete variable domain, with remaining parts taken from reference TRBV5-4 and TRBJ2-2, reads ETGVTQSPTHLIKTRGQQVTLRCSSQSGHNTVSWYQQALGQGPQFIFQYYREEENGRGNFPPRFSGLQFPNYSSELNVNALELDDSALYLCASSMTSGIPGELFFGEGSRLTVL.

V and J are TRBV12-5 and TRBJ1-4; 7 bases are a match to TRBD1. V shed 2 bases, J shed 3 bases, and the junction held 6 bases outside the gene matches. This CDR3 is built from 16 residues. Germline V gene data show CDR1 as LGHNT and CDR2 as FRNRAP. The CDR3, as DNA: TGTGCTAGTGGTTTGACCACCGGGACAGCTAATGAAAAACTGTTTTTT. It translates to CASGLTTGTANEKLFF.

CDR3 sequence reads: CASSEGQGVYEQYF. The CDR3 DNA follows: TGTGCCAGCAGCGAAGGACAGGGAGTGTACGAGCAGTACTTC. V and J are TRBV11-3 and TRBJ2-7; 8 bases map to TRBD1. Germline V lookup: CDR1 SGHNT, CDR2 YENEEA. This CDR3 contains 14 residues. V was pared by 5 bases and J by 4 bases, with 7 bases of the junction left unmatched.

The chain employs TRBV11-2 and TRBJ1-5; the D is unclear. V was trimmed by 0 bases and J by 3 bases, leaving 3 bases between them. Per germline, CDR1 SGHAT and CDR2 FQNNGV. The CDR3 totals 13 residues. CDR3 sequence: CASSLEVNQPQHF. In DNA, the CDR3 is TGTGCCAGCAGCTTAGAGGTCAATCAGCCCCAGCATTTT.

This sequence joins TRBV2 and TRBJ1-5; maybe TRBD1 (6 bases). Trimming left V 6 bases short and J 4 bases short, with 16 bases between. CDR3 size: 15 residues. Germline values: CDR1 SNHLY, CDR2 FYNNEI. The CDR3 spells CASSEGGGRNQPQHF. The CDR3 bases are TGTGCCAGCAGCGAGGGGGGAGGAAGAAATCAGCCCCAGCATTTT.

This clone was counted only a few times. The J gene is TRBJ1-5, the V gene TRBV19, with 8 bases aligning to TRBD1. V trimming: 7 bases; J trimming: 6 bases; junction bases outside the gene matches: 5. The CDR3 sequence is 13 residues long. Germline loops: CDR1 LNHDA, CDR2 SQIVND (reference sequence). The CDR3 region is CASTGQGSQPQHF. The CDR3, as DNA: TGTGCCAGTACAGGACAGGGTAGTCAGCCCCAGCATTTT.

The table lists this clone with a count of one. The chain carries TRBV6-4 and TRBJ2-3; D may be TRBD1 (6 bases). CDR3 length: 14 residues. V was shortened by 5 bases and J by 3 bases, with 12 bases between the two germline ends. Germline loops: CDR1 MRHNA, CDR2 SNTAGT. CDR3 nucleotides: TGTGCCAGCAGTTTGGCAGGGGCGACAGATACGCAGTATTTT. It yields the protein CASSLAGATDTQYF.

This chain connects TRBV4-1 to TRBJ2-7, with TRBD2 matching 9 bases. Germline assignment: CDR1 MGHRA and CDR2 YSYEKL. CDR3 length equals 15 residues. Trimming took 4 bases from V and 6 from J; bases not matched to a gene: 10. This CDR3 reads CASSPWVSGRSEQYF. As DNA, the CDR3 is TGCGCCAGCAGCCCCTGGGTTAGCGGGAGAAGCGAGCAGTACTTC.

The V call is TRBV19, the J call TRBJ2-5, with 10 bases that match TRBD2. V gave up 6 bases and J gave up 2 bases; unmatched junction bases: 3. The CDR3 has 14 amino acids. The germline CDR1 and CDR2 sequences are LNHDA and SQIVND (reference sequence). The CDR3 nucleotides read TGTGCCAGTAGCACTAGCGGGGTACAAGAGACCCAGTACTTC. This translates into CASSTSGVQETQYF.

The chain has TRBV11-2 and TRBJ1-1, with no clear D. Trimming pared 4 bases from V and 1 base from J, leaving 10 bases between. This CDR3 is 14 amino acids long. Germline lookup yields CDR1 SGHAT and CDR2 FQNNGV. CDR3 amino acids: CASSWHGENTEAFF. CDR3 DNA: TGTGCCAGCAGCTGGCATGGAGAGAACACTGAAGCTTTCTTT. Variable domain in full (rest from reference TRBV11-2 and TRBJ1-1): EAGVAQSPRYKIIEKRQSVAFWCNPISGHATLYWYQQILGQGPKLLIQFQNNGVVDDSQLPKDRFSAERLKGVDSTLKIQPAKLEDSAVYLCASSWHGENTEAFFGQGTRLTVV.

This chain uses TRBV19 with TRBJ1-1; D perhaps matches TRBD1 (6 bases). V lost 5 bases, J lost 5 bases, and 12 bases lay in between. CDR3 length: 13 amino acids. The germline CDR1 and CDR2 sequences are LNHDA and SQIVND (reference sequence). CDR3 amino acids: CASSLGGRTEAFF. The CDR3, as DNA: TGTGCCAGTAGTCTAGGGGGTCGGACTGAAGCTTTCTTT.

In this sample, this clone turned up once. V is TRBV6-4 and J is TRBJ2-3; TRBD1 matches 9 bases. Germline lookup yields CDR1 MRHNA and CDR2 SNTAGT. The trim removed 4 bases at V and 4 bases at J, leaving 3 bases unmatched. CDR3 size: 14 residues. CDR3 loop: CASSVRQGADTQYF. DNA of the CDR3: TGTGCCAGCAGTGTAAGACAGGGGGCAGATACGCAGTATTTT.

The chain links TRBV19 to TRBJ1-5, with D possibly being TRBD1 (6 bases). The CDR3 covers 14 residues. Germline V gene data show CDR1 as LNHDA and CDR2 as SQIVND (reference sequence). The V end was cut by 6 bases, the J end by 0 bases, with 9 bases between. The CDR3 sequence is CASRGQYSNQPQHF. The CDR3 DNA is TGTGCCAGTAGAGGACAGTATAGCAATCAGCCCCAGCATTTT.

V and J are TRBV27 and TRBJ1-2; 7 nucleotides match TRBD1. The CDR3 extends over 14 amino acids. V was clipped by 6 bases and J by 4 bases; unmatched bases: 8. Germline lookup yields CDR1 MNHEY and CDR2 SMNVEV (reference sequence). The CDR3 spells CASRGTGDLYGYTF. In DNA, the CDR3 is TGTGCCAGCAGGGGAACAGGGGACCTCTATGGCTACACCTTC.

The count of this clone is one. The CDR3 sequence: CASSGDLNTEAFF. CDR3 DNA sequence: TGTGCCAGCTCCGGAGACCTGAACACTGAAGCTTTCTTT. The chain joins TRBV18 to TRBJ1-1, with D unclear. The CDR3 is made up of 13 amino acids. Between the trimmed V and J ends, which lost 6 bases and 0 bases, there was a span of 8 bases. CDR1 KGHSH and CDR2 LQKENI come from the germline V gene.